The 25 T cell receptor beta chains listed next were all sequenced from one sample in a study of cytomegalovirus exposure and HLA in healthy donors (TCRdb year 2017). Libraries were prepared through the immunoSEQ multiplex PCR assay. A mixture of 60 forward primers for TCR Vbeta segments and 13 reverse primers for TCR Jbeta segments was used in the multiplex PCR. The immuneACCESS repertoire file appears here via TCRdb, limited to in-frame rearrangements. These files lack a portion of the clones; in checked studies, under half of the deficit traces to unresolved V genes, and the cause of the others is not known. For this sample the table gives approximately 150,000 clones, of which more than 70% were detected only once. 0.95% to 1.3% of the sample belongs to the ten largest clones. The material sequenced was PBMCs. These receptors were collected from a man aged 25 to 45 in good health and CMV-seronegative.

The chain has TRBV18 and TRBJ1-6, with a possible D match to TRBD1 (6 bases). V lost 3 bases, J lost 5 bases, and 8 bases lay in between. Germline CDR1 KGHSH, CDR2 LQKENI. CDR3 size: 14 residues. The CDR3 is CASSPNRDNSPLHF. The CDR3 DNA reads TGTGCCAGCTCACCGAACAGGGATAATTCACCCCTCCACTTT.

The CDR3 nucleotides are TGCGCCAGCAGCGAGGGACAGAACACTGAAGCTTTCTTT. Amino acids: CASSEGQNTEAFF. V is TRBV5-1 and J is TRBJ1-1; tentatively, D is TRBD1 (6 bases). The V end lost 4 bases, the J end lost 1 base, and 8 bases lay between the germline ends. The CDR3 contains 13 residues. CDR1 and CDR2 from the germline V gene are SGHRS and YFSETQ.

This clone showed up just a few times. The gene calls are TRBV19 and TRBJ1-1; D is perhaps TRBD1 (5 bases). The germline V gene has CDR1 LNHDA and CDR2 SQIVND (reference sequence). This CDR3 region has 14 residues. V lost 1 base to trimming and J lost 4 bases, with 10 bases between them. The CDR3 DNA reads as TGTGCCAGTAGTATAGCTTCGGGGGGCACTGAAGCTTTCTTT. This translates into CASSIASGGTEAFF. The full variable domain, in which reference TRBV19 and TRBJ1-1 provide the parts outside the CDR3, is DGGITQSPKYLFRKEGQNVTLSCEQNLNHDAMYWYRQDPGQGLRLIYYSQIVNDFQKGDIAEGYSVSREKKESFPLTVTSAQKNPTAFYLCASSIASGGTEAFFGQGTRLTVV.

About this clone itself: Other DNA variants within this sample encode the same CDR3. This rearrangement joins TRBV5-1 to TRBJ1-6; possibly TRBD1 for D (5 bases). V was cut by 2 bases and J by 8 bases, with 8 bases left in between. CDR1 is SGHRS and CDR2 is YFSETQ in the germline V gene. The CDR3 consists of 13 residues. CDR3 loop: CASSFGRDSPLHF. CDR3 bases: TGCGCCAGCAGCTTCGGCAGGGATTCACCCCTCCACTTT.

This chain uses TRBV11-1 with TRBJ2-2; TRBD1 might be the D (6 bases). Germline V lookup: CDR1 SGHAT, CDR2 FQDESV (reference sequence). This CDR3 spans 14 amino acids. Trimming pared 5 bases from V and 3 bases from J, leaving 10 bases between. DNA of the CDR3: TGTGCCAGCAGCCAAACAGGGTACACCGGGGAGCTGTTTTTT. Translated: CASSQTGYTGELFF.

The V call is TRBV11-2, the J call TRBJ2-5, with D perhaps matching TRBD2 (6 bases). CDR1 and CDR2 (germline): SGHAT, FQNNGV. Between the trimmed V and J ends, which lost 5 bases and 5 bases, there was a span of 12 bases. This CDR3 is built from 13 residues. This CDR3 reads CASSNGGVETQYF. CDR3 in DNA: TGTGCCAGCAGCAACGGAGGGGTGGAGACCCAGTACTTC.

V usage is TRBV5-1 and J usage is TRBJ2-5; D perhaps matches TRBD1 (7 bases). The J call may be mistaken, given a closer DNA end match to TRBJ2-7. Germline V gene lookup returns CDR1 SGHRS and CDR2 YFSETQ. The CDR3 loop spans 14 amino acids. CDR3 nucleotides: TGCGCCAGCAGCTTCAGGGGGGACCCCTACGAGCAGTACTTC. This sequence encodes CASSFRGDPYEQYF.

The chain combines TRBV6-9 with TRBJ2-1, with 7 nucleotides matching TRBD1. V lost 1 base to trimming and J lost 6 bases; unmatched junction nucleotides: 9. The CDR3 has 16 amino acids. Germline CDR1 and CDR2: MNHGY and SVAAGI. CDR3 sequence (DNA): TGTGCCAGCAGTTATTTCGACAGGGTTGAGTGCAATGAGCAGTTCTTC. It codes for CASSYFDRVECNEQFF.

The CDR3 loop reads CASSHEGGVVALVYGYTF. CDR3 sequence (DNA): TGTGCCAGCTCACACGAGGGCGGCGTTGTGGCGCTAGTTTATGGCTACACCTTC. This chain joins TRBV18 and TRBJ1-2; D not resolved. Germline V CDR1 and CDR2: KGHSH, LQKENI. The CDR3 runs 18 residues. V gave up 4 bases and J gave up 5 bases, with 26 bases separating them.

The chain recombines TRBV7-8 with TRBJ1-2; 7 bases fit TRBD1. This CDR3 has 16 residues. J gave up 0 bases and V 5 bases, and 9 bases lay outside the gene matches. CDR1 SGHVS and CDR2 FQNEAQ come from the germline V gene. The CDR3 here is CASSLGTDQANYGYTF. For the CDR3, the DNA is TGTGCCAGCAGCCTGGGGACAGATCAAGCTAACTATGGCTACACCTTC.

This chain uses TRBV27 with TRBJ2-5, with D possibly matching TRBD2 (6 bases). CDR3 size: 16 residues. CDR1 is MNHEY, CDR2 SMNVEV, per germline (reference sequence). Trimming removed 0 bases from V and 5 bases from J, with 16 bases in between. The CDR3 region is CASSLSVAESLETQYF. In DNA, the CDR3 is TGTGCCAGCAGTTTATCGGTAGCGGAGTCCCTGGAGACCCAGTACTTC.

V usage is TRBV18 and J usage is TRBJ2-2; D is uncertain. Germline values: CDR1 KGHSH, CDR2 LQKENI. Deletions cut 3 bases from V and 6 bases from J, with 8 bases between. The CDR3 covers 13 residues. Written as DNA, the CDR3 is TGTGCCAGCTCACCGAGCTCCCCCGGGGAGCTGTTTTTT. Encoded protein: CASSPSSPGELFF.

The chain recombines TRBV28 with TRBJ1-2; 10 nucleotides line up with TRBD1. Germline V gene sequence: CDR1 MDHEN, CDR2 SYDVKM. V gave up 5 bases and J gave up 3 bases; unmatched junction bases: 3. The CDR3 loop spans 14 amino acids. The CDR3 is CASSPTGGDYGYTF. The CDR3 DNA reads as TGTGCCAGCAGTCCGACAGGGGGCGACTATGGCTACACCTTC.

V and J are TRBV2 and TRBJ1-1; 8 bases align to TRBD1. V lost 10 bases, J lost 4 bases, and 8 bases stayed unmatched. Germline V lookup: CDR1 SNHLY, CDR2 FYNNEI. This CDR3 region has 13 residues. The CDR3 coding sequence is TGTGCCACCATCGGACAGGGTATCACTGAAGCTTTCTTT. As protein: CATIGQGITEAFF.

The V and J genes are TRBV5-6 and TRBJ2-7, with D possibly matching TRBD2 (6 bases). CDR3 length: 14 amino acids. V was shortened by 2 bases and J by 2 bases, with 11 bases between the two germline ends. CDR1 is SGHDT, CDR2 YYEEEE, per germline. For the CDR3, the DNA is TGTGCCAGCAGCTTCCCGGGGGAGACCTACGAGCAGTACTTC. Residues: CASSFPGETYEQYF.

The genes are TRBV9 and TRBJ2-5; a possible D gene is TRBD1 (5 bases). This CDR3 has 13 amino acids. Trimming pared 4 bases from V and 3 bases from J, leaving 10 bases between. Germline lookup yields CDR1 SGDLS and CDR2 YYNGEE. CDR3 in DNA: TGTGCCAGCAGCCAGGGCAGGGAAGAGACCCAGTACTTC. Its protein is CASSQGREETQYF.

The chain uses TRBV9 and TRBJ1-6; perhaps TRBD1 as D (5 bases). Trimming took off 0 bases at V and 13 bases at J, with 14 bases between the two ends. Germline values: CDR1 SGDLS, CDR2 YYNGEE. The CDR3 is made up of 14 amino acids. The DNA for the CDR3 is TGTGCCAGCAGCGTAGGAGGTGGGGCGGGGCCCCTCCACTTT. It is translated as CASSVGGGAGPLHF.

The chain has TRBV9 and TRBJ2-7; TRBD2 might be the D (5 bases). CDR3 length: 15 residues. Per the germline V gene, CDR1 is SGDLS and CDR2 is YYNGEE. Trimming left V 0 bases short and J 3 bases short, with 13 bases between. Written as DNA, the CDR3 is TGTGCCAGCAGCGTAGCTACGGGGTTGGACTACGAGCAGTACTTC. The encoded protein is CASSVATGLDYEQYF.

The chain combines TRBV5-1 with TRBJ1-1; 8 nucleotides line up with TRBD1. Germline V lookup: CDR1 SGHRS, CDR2 YFSETQ. The CDR3 is 16 residues long. V gave up 4 bases and J gave up 0 bases; unmatched junction bases: 8. Written as DNA, the CDR3 is TGCGCCAGCAGCGGCCCTCAGGGGGCCCTGAACACTGAAGCTTTCTTT. Its translation: CASSGPQGALNTEAFF.

The rearrangement uses TRBV2 and TRBJ2-1; D call uncertain. This CDR3 comprises 14 residues. V was pared by 1 base and J by 4 bases, with 8 bases between. Germline CDR1 is SNHLY and CDR2 is FYNNEI. CDR3 bases: TGTGCCAGCAGTGAAGGGAAACAGTACAATGAGCAGTTCTTC. It yields the protein CASSEGKQYNEQFF.

This clone was recorded once. V gene TRBV4-1 combines with J gene TRBJ2-7; tentatively, D is TRBD1 (6 bases). CDR1 MGHRA and CDR2 YSYEKL come from the germline V gene. Trimming stripped 0 bases from V and 3 bases from J, with 15 bases between. CDR3 length equals 16 residues. The CDR3 reads CASSQDFGGSLYEQYF. The DNA of the CDR3 is TGCGCCAGCAGCCAAGATTTTGGGGGCAGCCTCTACGAGCAGTACTTC.

This rearrangement joins TRBV4-3 to TRBJ2-4; TRBD1 matches 9 bases. Looked up from germline, CDR1 is LGHNA and CDR2 is YSLEER. The CDR3 covers 17 residues. V trimming: 0 bases; J trimming: 3 bases; junction bases outside the gene matches: 6. CDR3 DNA: TGCGCCAGCAGCCAAGATAGTACAGGGGGCGGCAAAAACATTCAGTACTTC. It translates to CASSQDSTGGGKNIQYF.

This clone was seen once. This rearrangement joins TRBV29-1 to TRBJ1-2; the D is unclear. The germline V gene has CDR1 SQVTM and CDR2 ANQGSEA. The CDR3 is 10 residues long. With 5 bases removed from V and 7 bases from J, the gap between germline ends came to 8 bases. The CDR3, as DNA: TGCAGCGTTCTTTCAGGTGGCTACACCTTC. It specifies CSVLSGGYTF.

This clone has just a few counts. This chain connects TRBV5-1 to TRBJ1-2, with D perhaps matching TRBD1 (6 bases). The length of the CDR3 is 14 residues. Trimming cost V 5 bases and J 5 bases, with 16 bases left between them. CDR1 and CDR2 from the germline V gene are SGHRS and YFSETQ. In DNA form, the CDR3 reads TGCGCCAGCAGACCAACAGGGTCGGAATATGGCTACACCTTC. This codes for CASRPTGSEYGYTF.

V is TRBV20-1 and J is TRBJ1-2, with D hard to call. The CDR3 sequence is 11 residues long. Germline-derived CDR1 and CDR2 are DFQATT and SNEGSKA (reference sequence). With 5 bases removed from V and 6 bases from J, the gap between germline ends came to 10 bases. The CDR3 reads CSAWNGDGYTF. CDR3 in DNA: TGCAGTGCTTGGAACGGGGATGGCTACACCTTC.